This T cell receptor beta chain was identified during a study of blood T cell repertoires in COVID-19. Germline V CDR1 and CDR2: MNHEY, SVGAGI. This CDR3 has 14 amino acids. The V end was cut by 5 bases, the J end by 1 base, with 11 bases between. Data came from immunoSEQ multiplex PCR; TCRdb stores just in-frame clones and leaves some out. This sample yields some 180,000 clones, of which 70% to 90% are seen a single time; roughly 20% belongs to the top ten. This receptor was taken from a man in his 70s with active or convalescent COVID-19. The chain carries TRBV6-5 and TRBJ1-1, with TRBD1 as a possible D gene (6 bases). Sequencing was performed on peripheral blood. CDR3 residues: CASSQTRGNTEAFF. The DNA for the CDR3 is TGTGCCAGCAGTCAAACCAGGGGGAACACTGAAGCTTTCTTT.